This T cell receptor (beta chain) is from a study of spatial heterogeneity in lung cancer. Study-wide findings and caveats: The number of expanded tumor alpha and beta chains correlated with mutation number.

The germline gives CDR1 MDHEN, CDR2 SYDVKM. V was shortened by 6 bases and J by 7 bases, with 12 bases between the two germline ends. The length of the CDR3 is 13 residues. Noted time point: sample taken at primary tumor resection. From the 5' RACE reads, TCRdb called clonotypes with MiXCR, one entry per CDR3 protein. The sample lists 5,000 to 6,000 distinct CDR3 sequences; about 8.4% were seen once. This clonotype ranks as medium-sized. Its target is unknown. The rearrangement uses TRBV28 and TRBJ1-4; D call uncertain. This TCR was sampled from a female donor with early-stage non-small cell lung cancer. The sequencing here drew on lung tumor tissue, taken at surgery. This CDR3 reads CASSSALGEKLFF. The DNA of the CDR3 is TGTGCCAGCAGCTCGGCACTAGGTGAAAAACTGTTTTTT.